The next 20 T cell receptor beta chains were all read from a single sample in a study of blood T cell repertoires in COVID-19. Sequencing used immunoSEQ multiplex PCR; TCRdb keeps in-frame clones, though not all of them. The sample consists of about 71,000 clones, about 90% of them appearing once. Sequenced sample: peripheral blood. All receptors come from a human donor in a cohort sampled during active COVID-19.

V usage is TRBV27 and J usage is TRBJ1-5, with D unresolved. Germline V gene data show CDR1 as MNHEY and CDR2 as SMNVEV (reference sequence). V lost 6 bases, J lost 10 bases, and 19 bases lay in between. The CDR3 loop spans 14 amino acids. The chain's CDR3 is CASRNGRRGGPQHF. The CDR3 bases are TGTGCCAGCAGAAACGGACGCCGCGGAGGACCCCAGCATTTT.

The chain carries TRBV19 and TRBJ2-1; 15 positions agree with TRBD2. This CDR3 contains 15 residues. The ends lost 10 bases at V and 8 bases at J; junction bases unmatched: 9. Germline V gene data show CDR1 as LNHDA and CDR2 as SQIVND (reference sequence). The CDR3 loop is CATLDGLAGGHEQFF. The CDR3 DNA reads TGTGCCACCCTGGACGGACTAGCGGGAGGGCATGAGCAGTTCTTC.

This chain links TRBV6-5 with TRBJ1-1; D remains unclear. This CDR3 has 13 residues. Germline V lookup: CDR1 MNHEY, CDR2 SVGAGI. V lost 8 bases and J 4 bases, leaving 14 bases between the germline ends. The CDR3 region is CASFQAPSTEAFF. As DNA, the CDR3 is TGTGCCAGCTTTCAGGCCCCCAGCACTGAAGCTTTCTTT.

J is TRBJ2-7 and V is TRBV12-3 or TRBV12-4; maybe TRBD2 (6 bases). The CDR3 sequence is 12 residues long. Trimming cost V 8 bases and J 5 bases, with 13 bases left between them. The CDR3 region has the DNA TGTGCCAGCGGGCCCCGGAGGGACGAGCAGTACTTC. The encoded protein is CASGPRRDEQYF.

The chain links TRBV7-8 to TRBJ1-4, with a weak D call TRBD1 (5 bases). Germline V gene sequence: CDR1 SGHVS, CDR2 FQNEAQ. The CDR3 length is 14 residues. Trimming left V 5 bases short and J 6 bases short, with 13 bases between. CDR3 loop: CASSPGREYEKLFF. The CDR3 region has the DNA TGTGCCAGCAGCCCGGGACGGGAGTATGAAAAACTGTTTTTT.

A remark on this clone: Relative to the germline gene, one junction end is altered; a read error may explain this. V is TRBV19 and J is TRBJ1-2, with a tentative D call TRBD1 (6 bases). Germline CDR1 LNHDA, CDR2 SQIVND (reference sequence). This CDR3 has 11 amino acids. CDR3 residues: CASSSRTESCF. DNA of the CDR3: TGTGCCAGTAGTTCTCGGACAGAGTCCTGCTTC.

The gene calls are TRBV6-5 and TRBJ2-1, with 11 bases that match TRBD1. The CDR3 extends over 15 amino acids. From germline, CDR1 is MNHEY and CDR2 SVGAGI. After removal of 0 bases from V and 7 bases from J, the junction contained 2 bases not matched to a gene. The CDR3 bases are TGTGCCAGCAGTTACTCGCGGGACAGGGGGAATGAGCAGTTCTTC. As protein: CASSYSRDRGNEQFF.

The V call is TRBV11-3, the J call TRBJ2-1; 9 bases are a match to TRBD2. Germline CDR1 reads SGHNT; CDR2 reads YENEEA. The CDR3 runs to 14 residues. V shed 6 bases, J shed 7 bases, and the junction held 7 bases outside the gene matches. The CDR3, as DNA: TGTGCCAGCAGTAATAGCGGGAGCCGGAATGAGCAGTTCTTC. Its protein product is CASSNSGSRNEQFF.

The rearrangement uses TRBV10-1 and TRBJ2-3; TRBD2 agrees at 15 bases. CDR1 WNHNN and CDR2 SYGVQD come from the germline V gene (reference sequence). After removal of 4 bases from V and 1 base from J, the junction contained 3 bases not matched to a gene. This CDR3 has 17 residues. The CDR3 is CASSGGLAGGGTDTQYF. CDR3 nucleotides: TGCGCCAGCAGTGGGGGACTAGCGGGAGGAGGCACAGATACGCAGTATTTT.

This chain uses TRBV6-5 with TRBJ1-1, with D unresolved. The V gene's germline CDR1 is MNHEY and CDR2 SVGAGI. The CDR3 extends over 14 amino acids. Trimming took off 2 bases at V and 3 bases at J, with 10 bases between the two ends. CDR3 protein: CASSYDSGYTEAFF. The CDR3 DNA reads TGTGCCAGCAGTTACGATTCGGGGTACACTGAAGCTTTCTTT.

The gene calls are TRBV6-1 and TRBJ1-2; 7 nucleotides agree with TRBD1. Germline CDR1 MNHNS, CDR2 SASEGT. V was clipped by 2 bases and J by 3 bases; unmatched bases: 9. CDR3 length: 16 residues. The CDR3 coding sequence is TGTGCCAGCAGTGAAACGTGGGGACAGAGTTACTATGGCTACACCTTC. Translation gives CASSETWGQSYYGYTF.

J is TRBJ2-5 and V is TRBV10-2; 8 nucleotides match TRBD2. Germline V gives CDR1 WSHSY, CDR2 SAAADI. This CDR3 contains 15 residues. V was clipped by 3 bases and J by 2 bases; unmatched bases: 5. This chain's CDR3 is CASSEPTSGQETQYF. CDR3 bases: TGCGCCAGCAGTGAACCCACTAGCGGACAAGAGACCCAGTACTTC.

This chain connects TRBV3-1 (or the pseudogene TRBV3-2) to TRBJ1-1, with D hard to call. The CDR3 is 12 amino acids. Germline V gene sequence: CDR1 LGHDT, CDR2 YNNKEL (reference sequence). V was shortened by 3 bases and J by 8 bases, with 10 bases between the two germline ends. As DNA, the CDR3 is TGTGCCAGCAGCCATTCAAGCGCCGAAGCTTTCTTT. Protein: CASSHSSAEAFF.

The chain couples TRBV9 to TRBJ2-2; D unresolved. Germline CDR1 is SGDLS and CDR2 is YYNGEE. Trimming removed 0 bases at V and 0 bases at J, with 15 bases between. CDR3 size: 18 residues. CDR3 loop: CASSVGPLPSANTGELFF. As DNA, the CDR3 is TGTGCCAGCAGCGTAGGACCCCTCCCCAGCGCGAACACCGGGGAGCTGTTTTTT.

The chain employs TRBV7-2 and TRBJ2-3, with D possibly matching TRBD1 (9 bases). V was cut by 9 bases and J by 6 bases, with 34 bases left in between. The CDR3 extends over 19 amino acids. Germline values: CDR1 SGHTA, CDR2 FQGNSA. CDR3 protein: CASQRTGARAGARSDTQYF. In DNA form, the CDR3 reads TGTGCCAGTCAAAGGACAGGGGCGCGAGCGGGGGCCAGATCCGATACGCAGTATTTT. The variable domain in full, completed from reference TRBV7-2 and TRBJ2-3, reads GAGVSQSPSNKVTEKGKDVELRCDPISGHTALYWYRQSLGQGLEFLIYFQGNSAPDKSGLPSDRFSAERTGGSVSTLTIQRTQQEDSAVYLCASQRTGARAGARSDTQYFGPGTRLTVL.

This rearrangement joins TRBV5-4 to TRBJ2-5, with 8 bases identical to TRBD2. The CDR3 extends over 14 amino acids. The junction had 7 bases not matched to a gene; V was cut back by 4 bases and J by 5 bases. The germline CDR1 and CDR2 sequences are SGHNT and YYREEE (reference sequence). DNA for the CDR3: TGTGCCAGCAGCCCCAGCGGGGGCTCGGAGACCCAGTACTTC. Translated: CASSPSGGSETQYF.

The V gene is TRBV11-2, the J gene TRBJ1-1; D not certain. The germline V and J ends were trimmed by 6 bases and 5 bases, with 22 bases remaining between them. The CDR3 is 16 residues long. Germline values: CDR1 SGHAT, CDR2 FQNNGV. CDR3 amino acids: CASSYTRDEAVTEAFF. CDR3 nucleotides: TGTGCCAGCAGTTATACTCGGGATGAAGCTGTAACTGAAGCTTTCTTT. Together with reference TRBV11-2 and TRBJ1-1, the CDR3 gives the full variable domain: EAGVAQSPRYKIIEKRQSVAFWCNPISGHATLYWYQQILGQGPKLLIQFQNNGVVDDSQLPKDRFSAERLKGVDSTLKIQPAKLEDSAVYLCASSYTRDEAVTEAFFGQGTRLTVV.

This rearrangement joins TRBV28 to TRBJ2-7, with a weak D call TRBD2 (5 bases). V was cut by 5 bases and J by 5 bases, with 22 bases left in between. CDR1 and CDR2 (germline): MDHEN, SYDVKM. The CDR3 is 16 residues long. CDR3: CASSTPTKRKYHEQYF. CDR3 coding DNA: TGTGCCAGCAGTACTCCCACTAAGCGGAAGTACCACGAGCAGTACTTC.

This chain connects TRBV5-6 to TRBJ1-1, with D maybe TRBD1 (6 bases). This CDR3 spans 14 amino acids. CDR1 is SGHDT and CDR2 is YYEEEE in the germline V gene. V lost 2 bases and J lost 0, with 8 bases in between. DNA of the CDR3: TGTGCCAGCAGCTTCGGACAGCTGAACACTGAAGCTTTCTTT. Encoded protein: CASSFGQLNTEAFF.

The CDR3 protein is CASSPRGPVQPDTQYF. For the CDR3, the DNA is TGTGCCAGCTCACCACGGGGGCCTGTTCAGCCAGATACGCAGTATTTT. The chain recombines TRBV18 with TRBJ2-3, with D perhaps TRBD1 (6 bases). The CDR3 extends over 16 amino acids. Germline V gene data show CDR1 as KGHSH and CDR2 as LQKENI. V was trimmed by 1 base and J by 4 bases, leaving 15 bases between them.